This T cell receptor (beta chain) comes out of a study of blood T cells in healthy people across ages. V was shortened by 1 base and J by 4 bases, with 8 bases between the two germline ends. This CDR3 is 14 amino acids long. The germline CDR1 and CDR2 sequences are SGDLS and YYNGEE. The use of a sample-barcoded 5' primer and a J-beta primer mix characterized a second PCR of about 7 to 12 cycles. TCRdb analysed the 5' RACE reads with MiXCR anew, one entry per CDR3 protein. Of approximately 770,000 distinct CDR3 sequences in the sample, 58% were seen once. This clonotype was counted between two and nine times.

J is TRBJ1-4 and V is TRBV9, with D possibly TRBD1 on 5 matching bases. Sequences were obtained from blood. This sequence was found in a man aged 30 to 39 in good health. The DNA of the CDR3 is TGTGCCAGCAGCGTATCAGGGAATAATGAAAAACTGTTTTTT. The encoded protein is CASSVSGNNEKLFF.